The source of this TCR beta chain is a study of regulatory T cells in long-lasting Graves disease. Study-level results: For persistent Graves' patients, TCR diversity was lower than for newly diagnosed ones.

Per germline, CDR1 SGDLS and CDR2 YYNGEE. The CDR3 is made up of 14 amino acids. The V and J ends lost 0 bases and 2 bases respectively, with 8 bases between them. A remark on this clonotype: What it binds is not known.

Time point given: persistent/refractory GD, antithyroid drugs over 5 years with positive TRAb. PBMCs provided the RNA from which the TCR library was made. The authors built TCR beta libraries using iRepertoire HTBI primers and Arm-PCR of CDR3 regions. TCRdb reanalysed the multiplex PCR reads using MiXCR and keeps one entry per CDR3 protein. The sample shows over 450,000 distinct CDR3 sequences, about a fifth of them seen only once. The sequenced sample was peripheral blood mononuclear cells (PBMCs), obtained when the disease was refractory, from a patient treated with antithyroid drugs. The chain couples TRBV9 to TRBJ2-5; D may be TRBD1 (6 bases). This sequence was found in a female donor with Graves disease. In DNA form, the CDR3 reads TGTGCCAGCAGCGTAGCACAGGGACAAGAGACCCAGTACTTC. Amino acid sequence: CASSVAQGQETQYF.